The rows below give T cell receptor beta chains drawn from one sample of a study of blood T cell repertoires in COVID-19. Generated by immunoSEQ multiplex PCR, the TCRdb table keeps only in-frame clones and is missing some. This table holds about 62,000 clones, 85% to 90% found once. The sequenced material came from peripheral blood. These TCRs come from a man between 65 and 85 years old with acute or convalescent COVID-19. Both conserved end residues are part of each CDR3. Fields, in order: clone size, V gene, J gene, D gene, CDR3 protein, CDR3 DNA. A D gene is named only where the DNA matches it firmly. Rows give clone size only sometimes, using once, few, many, or a class for an expanded clone.

clone_size: .
v_call: TRBV30
j_call: TRBJ2-1
d_call: .
cdr3_aa: CAWSVRDEQFF
cdr3_nt: TGTGCCTGGAGTGTACGGGATGAGCAGTTCTTC

clone_size: .
v_call: TRBV28
j_call: TRBJ2-5
d_call: .
cdr3_aa: CASSSSGRRETQYF
cdr3_nt: TGTGCCAGCAGTTCCAGCGGCAGGAGAGAGACCCAGTACTTC

clone_size: .
v_call: TRBV9
j_call: TRBJ2-3
d_call: .
cdr3_aa: CASSVVAETSTDTQYF
cdr3_nt: TGTGCCAGCAGCGTAGTGGCGGAAACTAGCACAGATACGCAGTATTTT

clone_size: .
v_call: TRBV19
j_call: TRBJ1-1
d_call: TRBD1
cdr3_aa: CASSMVGQGVTEAFF
cdr3_nt: TGTGCCAGTAGTATGGTCGGACAGGGGGTCACTGAAGCTTTCTTT

clone_size: .
v_call: TRBV3-1/TRBV3-2
j_call: TRBJ2-2
d_call: .
cdr3_aa: CASSPWTVTGELFF
cdr3_nt: TGTGCCAGCAGCCCTTGGACTGTCACCGGGGAGCTGTTTTTT

clone_size: .
v_call: TRBV24-1
j_call: TRBJ2-3
d_call: .
cdr3_aa: CATSVPFLASCTDTQYF
cdr3_nt: TGTGCCACCAGTGTCCCGTTCCTAGCTTCGTGCACAGATACGCAGTATTTT

clone_size: .
v_call: TRBV29-1
j_call: TRBJ1-5
d_call: TRBD1
cdr3_aa: CSVEQGAGQPQHF
cdr3_nt: TGCAGCGTTGAACAGGGGGCGGGTCAGCCCCAGCATTTT

clone_size: .
v_call: TRBV6-1
j_call: TRBJ2-6
d_call: .
cdr3_aa: CASSESGLLLSGANVLTF
cdr3_nt: TGTGCCAGCAGTGAATCTGGCCTCCTCCTCTCTGGGGCCAACGTCCTGACTTTC

clone_size: .
v_call: TRBV20-1
j_call: TRBJ2-1
d_call: .
cdr3_aa: CSASLILNNEQFF
cdr3_nt: TGCAGTGCTAGTTTGATCCTAAACAATGAGCAGTTCTTC

clone_size: .
v_call: TRBV14
j_call: TRBJ2-5
d_call: .
cdr3_aa: CASSQVRETQYF
cdr3_nt: TGTGCCAGCAGCCAAGTCCGGGAGACCCAGTACTTC

clone_size: .
v_call: TRBV3-1/TRBV3-2
j_call: TRBJ2-3
d_call: TRBD2
cdr3_aa: CASSRGLAGTDTQYF
cdr3_nt: TGTGCCAGCAGCCGAGGACTAGCGGGAACAGATACGCAGTATTTT

clone_size: .
v_call: TRBV7-9
j_call: TRBJ1-4
d_call: TRBD1
cdr3_aa: CASSQNRGQGEKLFF
cdr3_nt: TGTGCCAGCAGCCAAAACAGGGGGCAAGGTGAAAAACTGTTTTTT

clone_size: .
v_call: TRBV5-5
j_call: TRBJ1-4
d_call: TRBD1
cdr3_aa: CASSWAAPGGEKLFF
cdr3_nt: TGTGCCAGCAGCTGGGCTGCTCCAGGGGGAGAAAAACTGTTTTTT

clone_size: .
v_call: TRBV20-1
j_call: TRBJ2-7
d_call: .
cdr3_aa: CSGEDSYEQYF
cdr3_nt: TGCAGCGGGGAAGATTCCTACGAGCAGTACTTC

clone_size: few
v_call: TRBV28
j_call: TRBJ1-2
d_call: .
cdr3_aa: CASNPGQIYGYTF
cdr3_nt: TGTGCCAGCAACCCCGGACAGATATATGGCTACACCTTC

clone_size: .
v_call: TRBV18
j_call: TRBJ1-2
d_call: .
cdr3_aa: CASSPTGTNYGYTF
cdr3_nt: TGTGCCAGCTCACCAACAGGGACTAACTATGGCTACACCTTC

clone_size: .
v_call: TRBV19
j_call: TRBJ2-7
d_call: .
cdr3_aa: CASTSNGGTHLSYEQYF
cdr3_nt: TGTGCCAGTACCTCTAACGGCGGGACGCATCTCTCCTACGAGCAGTACTTC

clone_size: few
v_call: TRBV6-2/TRBV6-3
j_call: TRBJ2-7
d_call: .
cdr3_aa: CASSYSQSVQYF
cdr3_nt: TGTGCCAGCAGTTACTCGCAGAGCGTGCAGTACTTC

clone_size: .
v_call: TRBV11-2
j_call: TRBJ2-7
d_call: .
cdr3_aa: CASSSPQVGPDSYEQYF
cdr3_nt: TGTGCCAGCAGCTCCCCGCAGGTCGGTCCGGACTCCTACGAGCAGTACTTC

clone_size: .
v_call: TRBV27
j_call: TRBJ2-3
d_call: .
cdr3_aa: CASSQWYSRSTDTQYF
cdr3_nt: TGTGCCAGCAGCCAGTGGTACAGTCGATCCACAGATACGCAGTATTTT

clone_size: once
v_call: TRBV7-9
j_call: TRBJ1-1
d_call: .
cdr3_aa: CASSLRTGSPTEAFF
cdr3_nt: TGTGCCAGCAGCCTCAGAACAGGGTCGCCGACTGAAGCTTTCTTT

clone_size: .
v_call: TRBV2
j_call: TRBJ1-2
d_call: .
cdr3_aa: CASSEGSRRIGYTF
cdr3_nt: TGTGCCAGCAGTGAGGGGAGTCGAAGGATTGGCTACACCTTC

clone_size: .
v_call: TRBV20-1
j_call: TRBJ1-4
d_call: .
cdr3_aa: CSASNGEKLFF
cdr3_nt: TGCAGTGCTAGTAACGGTGAAAAACTGTTTTTT

clone_size: .
v_call: TRBV3-1/TRBV3-2
j_call: TRBJ2-7
d_call: .
cdr3_aa: CASSQGRTTSYEQYF
cdr3_nt: TGTGCCAGCAGCCAAGGAAGGACTACGTCTTACGAGCAGTACTTC

clone_size: .
v_call: TRBV3-1/TRBV3-2
j_call: TRBJ2-2
d_call: TRBD1
cdr3_aa: CASSQGTGVTGELFF
cdr3_nt: TGTGCCAGCAGCCAAGGGACAGGGGTCACCGGGGAGCTGTTTTTT

clone_size: .
v_call: TRBV18
j_call: TRBJ1-5
d_call: .
cdr3_aa: CASSMTDSNQPQHF
cdr3_nt: TGTGCCAGCTCAATGACAGATAGCAATCAGCCCCAGCATTTT

clone_size: once
v_call: TRBV24-1
j_call: TRBJ2-1
d_call: .
cdr3_aa: CATSVPGNLREQFF
cdr3_nt: TGTGCCACCAGTGTTCCGGGGAATCTACGAGAGCAGTTCTTC

clone_size: .
v_call: TRBV5-1
j_call: TRBJ2-7
d_call: TRBD1
cdr3_aa: CASSLGGTGSYEQYF
cdr3_nt: TGCGCCAGCAGCTTGGGGGGGACAGGTTCCTACGAGCAGTACTTC

clone_size: .
v_call: TRBV6-5
j_call: TRBJ1-1
d_call: .
cdr3_aa: CASSVQANTEAFF
cdr3_nt: TGTGCCAGCAGCGTACAGGCGAACACTGAAGCTTTCTTT

clone_size: .
v_call: TRBV5-6
j_call: TRBJ1-1
d_call: TRBD1
cdr3_aa: CASSPQGAMDTEAFF
cdr3_nt: TGTGCCAGCAGCCCACAGGGGGCCATGGACACTGAAGCTTTCTTT

clone_size: .
v_call: TRBV3-1/TRBV3-2
j_call: TRBJ1-5
d_call: .
cdr3_aa: CASSQGEDQPQHF
cdr3_nt: TGTGCCAGCAGCCAAGGGGAGGATCAGCCCCAGCATTTT

clone_size: .
v_call: TRBV5-1
j_call: TRBJ2-1
d_call: .
cdr3_aa: CASSPANVYNEQFF
cdr3_nt: TGCGCCAGCAGCCCCGCGAACGTCTACAATGAGCAGTTCTTC

clone_size: .
v_call: TRBV7-9
j_call: TRBJ2-1
d_call: TRBD2
cdr3_aa: CASSLSDFGAGGTNEQFF
cdr3_nt: TGTGCCAGCAGCTTAAGCGATTTCGGGGCGGGAGGTACCAATGAGCAGTTCTTC

clone_size: .
v_call: TRBV14
j_call: TRBJ2-1
d_call: .
cdr3_aa: CASGRDLYNEQFF
cdr3_nt: TGTGCCAGCGGCCGGGACTTATACAATGAGCAGTTCTTC

clone_size: once
v_call: TRBV30
j_call: TRBJ2-2
d_call: .
cdr3_aa: CAWTRGNTGELFF
cdr3_nt: TGTGCCTGGACTAGAGGGAACACCGGGGAGCTGTTTTTT

clone_size: .
v_call: TRBV13
j_call: TRBJ2-2
d_call: TRBD1
cdr3_aa: CASSPGTATTGELFF
cdr3_nt: TGTGCCAGCAGCCCTGGGACAGCTACCACCGGGGAGCTGTTTTTT

clone_size: few
v_call: TRBV5-1
j_call: TRBJ1-2
d_call: .
cdr3_aa: CASSLGQDKGYTF
cdr3_nt: TGCGCCAGCAGCTTGGGACAGGACAAAGGCTACACCTTC

clone_size: .
v_call: TRBV19
j_call: TRBJ1-5
d_call: .
cdr3_aa: CASSIGGHLPNQPQHF
cdr3_nt: TGTGCCAGTAGTATAGGAGGACACCTACCCAATCAGCCCCAGCATTTT

clone_size: once
v_call: TRBV3-1/TRBV3-2
j_call: TRBJ1-6
d_call: .
cdr3_aa: CASSQPGTGSSPLHF
cdr3_nt: TGTGCCAGCAGCCAGCCCGGGACTGGGAGTTCACCCCTCCACTTT

clone_size: .
v_call: TRBV12-5
j_call: TRBJ2-2
d_call: TRBD1
cdr3_aa: CASGWTGSNTGELFF
cdr3_nt: TGTGCTAGTGGATGGACAGGGTCGAACACCGGGGAGCTGTTTTTT

clone_size: .
v_call: TRBV7-2
j_call: TRBJ1-1
d_call: TRBD1
cdr3_aa: CASSLEDRGEAFF
cdr3_nt: TGTGCCAGCAGCTTAGAAGACAGGGGGGAAGCTTTCTTT

clone_size: once
v_call: TRBV12-3/TRBV12-4
j_call: TRBJ1-2
d_call: .
cdr3_aa: CASSFRGYDGYTF
cdr3_nt: TGTGCCAGCAGTTTCCGGGGGTACGATGGCTACACCTTC

clone_size: .
v_call: TRBV3-1/TRBV3-2
j_call: TRBJ1-6
d_call: .
cdr3_aa: CASSQAGDNSPLHF
cdr3_nt: TGTGCCAGCAGCCAGGCAGGGGATAATTCACCCCTCCACTTT

clone_size: .
v_call: TRBV6-5
j_call: TRBJ2-7
d_call: .
cdr3_aa: CASSHGQWNSYEQYF
cdr3_nt: TGTGCCAGCAGTCACGGACAATGGAACTCCTACGAGCAGTACTTC

clone_size: .
v_call: TRBV10-1
j_call: TRBJ1-2
d_call: TRBD1
cdr3_aa: CASSLDRNYGYTF
cdr3_nt: TGCGCCAGCAGCTTGGACAGGAACTATGGCTACACCTTC